The sequence of this T cell receptor beta chain was determined in a study of blood T cells in healthy people across ages. General observations from the study: Leaving the PBMCs unsorted stopped any conclusive comparison of naive versus antigen-experienced cells.

After removal of 0 bases from V and 1 base from J, the junction contained 3 bases not matched to a gene. From germline, CDR1 is LNHNV and CDR2 YYDKDF (reference sequence). The CDR3 is 16 residues long. This clonotype was seen a few times. What it binds is not known. Primed by a sample-barcoded 5' primer and a J-beta primer mix, a second PCR proceeded for about 6 to 12 cycles. MiXCR, applied by TCRdb to the 5' RACE reads, yields one record per CDR3 protein. The data show hundreds of thousands of distinct CDR3 sequences, with 29% seen just once and about 18% held by the top ten. The J gene is TRBJ2-3, the V gene TRBV15, with TRBD2 matching 8 bases. Sequencing was done on a sample of blood. This clonotype was obtained from a woman older than 75 in good health. The CDR3 loop is CATSRDRGGRTDTQYF. The CDR3, as DNA: TGTGCCACCAGCAGAGATCGGGGGGGGCGCACAGATACGCAGTATTTT.